One sample yielded the 25 T cell receptor beta chains listed below, sequenced in a study of OX40 agonist ivuxolimab in advanced cancers. Sequencing used immunoSEQ multiplex PCR; TCRdb keeps in-frame clones, though not all of them. The sample has 95,000 to 150,000 clones, roughly 95% seen once. This specimen was CD4+ or CD8+ T cells sorted from blood, taken in a trial of the OX40 agonist ivuxolimab. All receptors come from an adult with an advanced solid tumor such as melanoma, head and neck, liver or kidney cancer.

This sequence joins TRBV19 and TRBJ1-1, with 12 bases aligning to TRBD1. The CDR3 is 20 amino acids. Germline CDR1 reads LNHDA; CDR2 reads SQIVND (reference sequence). With 0 bases clipped from V and 4 bases from J, the junction kept 15 bases outside the gene matches. CDR3 in amino acids: CASSIDPGRDRGRRGTEAFF. CDR3 DNA: TGTGCCAGTAGTATAGACCCAGGTCGGGACAGGGGGCGAAGGGGCACTGAAGCTTTCTTT.

The V gene is TRBV6-1, the J gene TRBJ2-5, with TRBD2 matching over 7 bases. With V trimmed by 5 bases and J by 1 base, 7 bases remained unmatched. In germline, CDR1 is MNHNS, CDR2 SASEGT. The length of the CDR3 is 15 residues. The CDR3 nucleotides read TGTGCCAGCAGTACAACGGGGGGTCCCCAAGAGACCCAGTACTTC. As protein: CASSTTGGPQETQYF.

This rearrangement joins TRBV15 to TRBJ1-4; D remains ambiguous. Germline-derived CDR1 and CDR2 are LNHNV and YYDKDF (reference sequence). Trimming pared 1 base from V and 3 bases from J, leaving 18 bases between. The CDR3 extends over 18 amino acids. The CDR3 region is CATSRGYFPSGSNEKLFF. For the CDR3, the DNA is TGTGCCACCAGCAGAGGGTATTTTCCTAGCGGCTCTAATGAAAAACTGTTTTTT.

This chain connects TRBV7-6 to TRBJ2-1; D possibly corresponds to TRBD2 (6 bases). The V end lost 0 bases, the J end lost 7 bases, and 19 bases lay between the germline ends. The CDR3 contains 17 residues. Germline loops: CDR1 SGHVS, CDR2 FNYEAQ. In DNA form, the CDR3 reads TGTGCCAGCAGCTTAGCCCCTACCGGGGGAGAAGGTAATGAGCAGTTCTTC. It translates to CASSLAPTGGEGNEQFF. Using reference TRBV7-6 and TRBJ2-1 for the parts outside the CDR3, the full variable domain is GAGVSQSPRYKVTKRGQDVALRCDPISGHVSLYWYRQALGQGPEFLTYFNYEAQQDKSGLPNDRFSAERPEGSISTLTIQRTEQRDSAMYRCASSLAPTGGEGNEQFFGPGTRLTVL.

The chain combines TRBV11-3 with TRBJ2-3; D unclear. The CDR3 totals 13 residues. In germline, CDR1 is SGHNT, CDR2 YENEEA. V shed 5 bases and J shed 0 bases, with 6 bases lying between them. The CDR3 is CASSRASTDTQYF. The CDR3 DNA follows: TGTGCCAGCAGCCGAGCTAGCACAGATACGCAGTATTTT.

This rearrangement joins TRBV5-1 to TRBJ2-1, with D perhaps TRBD2 (6 bases). The CDR3 contains 15 residues. The germline CDR1 and CDR2 sequences are SGHRS and YFSETQ. Between the trimmed V and J ends, which lost 5 bases and 4 bases, there was a span of 16 bases. The CDR3 here is CASSPASGQYNEQFF. CDR3 coding DNA: TGCGCCAGCAGTCCCGCGAGCGGGCAATACAATGAGCAGTTCTTC. Full variable domain (remainder filled in from reference TRBV5-1 and TRBJ2-1): KAGVTQTPRYLIKTRGQQVTLSCSPISGHRSVSWYQQTPGQGLQFLFEYFSETQRNKGNFPGRFSGRQFSNSRSEMNVSTLELGDSALYLCASSPASGQYNEQFFGPGTRLTVL.

The chain links TRBV4-1 to TRBJ1-4, with D unclear. V lost 0 bases to trimming and J lost 11 bases, with 16 bases between them. The CDR3 covers 15 residues. Germline lookup yields CDR1 MGHRA and CDR2 YSYEKL. The CDR3 protein is CASSQDPVAQWKLFF. The CDR3 coding sequence is TGCGCCAGCAGCCAAGATCCGGTGGCGCAGTGGAAACTGTTTTTT.

CDR3 loop: CASSLVGTRRSLDTQYF. The DNA of the CDR3 is TGTGCCAGTAGTTTGGTAGGGACTAGGAGGTCGTTAGATACGCAGTATTTT. The rearrangement joins TRBV19 to TRBJ2-3, with TRBD2 identical over 8 bases. V lost 5 bases and J lost 5; bases outside the gene matches: 15. The CDR3 extends over 17 amino acids. CDR1 is LNHDA and CDR2 is SQIVND in the germline V gene (reference sequence).

The chain combines TRBV2 with TRBJ2-3, with D unresolved. Germline V gene sequence: CDR1 SNHLY, CDR2 FYNNEI. The CDR3 is 12 amino acids. V lost 6 bases to trimming and J lost 3 bases, with 7 bases between them. The CDR3 nucleotides read TGTGCCAGCAGAATAGCAACAGATACGCAGTATTTT. Its translation: CASRIATDTQYF.

V and J are TRBV5-1 and TRBJ1-1, with D uncertain. Looked up from germline, CDR1 is SGHRS and CDR2 is YFSETQ. Trimming removed 0 bases at V and 0 bases at J, with 6 bases between. The CDR3 has 14 residues. The CDR3 DNA sequence: TGCGCCAGCAGCTTGGGCAGAGTGAACACTGAAGCTTTCTTT. Its protein product is CASSLGRVNTEAFF.

The rearrangement joins TRBV6-4 to TRBJ2-3; tentatively, D is TRBD2 (6 bases). Germline CDR1 reads MRHNA; CDR2 reads SNTAGT. The CDR3 has 15 amino acids. V was shortened by 3 bases and J by 4 bases, with 14 bases between the two germline ends. CDR3 loop: CASSEPTRSADTQYF. CDR3 coding DNA: TGTGCCAGCAGTGAACCGACTAGATCTGCAGATACGCAGTATTTT.

The J gene is TRBJ1-5, the V gene TRBV12-2; the D call in the table, TRBD1, was not verified against the DNA. TRBV12-2 constitutes a pseudogene. The CDR3 is 16 residues long. CDR3 amino acids: CASRLVYRGTHQPQHF. The CDR3, as DNA: TGTGCAAGTCGCTTAGTATACAGGGGTACCCATCAGCCCCAGCATTTT.

The gene calls are TRBV27 and TRBJ1-5; tentatively, D is TRBD1 (5 bases). The germline gives CDR1 MNHEY, CDR2 SMNVEV (reference sequence). V was cut by 4 bases and J by 1 base, with 17 bases left in between. The CDR3 covers 17 residues. The CDR3 reads CASSSSGGEWSNQPQHF. The CDR3 DNA reads TGTGCCAGCAGTTCCTCCGGGGGGGAATGGAGCAATCAGCCCCAGCATTTT.

The V and J genes are TRBV7-2 and TRBJ1-2; D remains ambiguous. The CDR3 loop spans 12 amino acids. V was shortened by 5 bases and J by 4 bases, with 8 bases between the two germline ends. In germline, CDR1 is SGHTA, CDR2 FQGNSA. The CDR3: CASSPGGYGYTF. In nucleotides, the CDR3 is TGTGCCAGCAGCCCTGGCGGCTATGGCTACACCTTC.

V gene TRBV28 combines with J gene TRBJ1-1; maybe TRBD1 (6 bases). V dropped 8 bases and J dropped 1 base, with 17 bases sitting between them. The CDR3 has 15 amino acids. Looked up from germline, CDR1 is MDHEN and CDR2 is SYDVKM. The CDR3 region has the DNA TGTGCCAGCCCCCCTGGGACAACGCAGAACACTGAAGCTTTCTTT. It specifies CASPPGTTQNTEAFF.

The genes are TRBV5-6 and TRBJ1-4, with a tentative D call TRBD1 (5 bases). The CDR3 loop spans 16 amino acids. Per germline, CDR1 SGHDT and CDR2 YYEEEE. With 2 bases removed from V and 8 bases from J, the gap between germline ends came to 19 bases. CDR3 DNA: TGTGCCAGCAGCTTTCGAGTCGGGGCAGGTCAGGAAAAACTGTTTTTT. Amino acids: CASSFRVGAGQEKLFF.

CDR3 nucleotide sequence: TGTGCCAGTAGTACGGGACAGCCGAACACTGAAGCTTTCTTT. It codes for CASSTGQPNTEAFF. The chain couples TRBV19 to TRBJ1-1, with 7 positions matching TRBD1. The CDR3 has 14 amino acids. V was clipped by 4 bases and J by 1 base; unmatched bases: 3. The germline gives CDR1 LNHDA, CDR2 SQIVND (reference sequence).

The chain employs TRBV30 and TRBJ1-1, with TRBD1 matching over 10 bases. This CDR3 has 14 residues. The junction had 9 bases not matched to a gene; V was cut back by 6 bases and J by 5 bases. CDR1 and CDR2 (germline): GTSNPN, SVGIG (reference sequence). CDR3 region: CACRMPGQGTEAFF. The CDR3 coding sequence is TGTGCCTGCCGTATGCCGGGACAGGGGACTGAAGCTTTCTTT.

The chain couples TRBV19 to TRBJ2-5; D might be TRBD2 (5 bases). The CDR3 spans 15 residues. CDR1 is LNHDA and CDR2 is SQIVND in the germline V gene (reference sequence). Deletions cut 6 bases from V and 2 bases from J, with 16 bases between. The CDR3 here is CASSTLGLPQETQYF. In nucleotides, the CDR3 is TGTGCCAGTAGCACTCTCGGACTCCCACAAGAGACCCAGTACTTC.

The chain uses TRBV28 and TRBJ2-7, with 10 bases lining up with TRBD2. Germline CDR1 is MDHEN and CDR2 is SYDVKM. This CDR3 contains 13 residues. V shed 10 bases and J 3 bases; nucleotides not matched to a gene: 6. This CDR3 is CATSEREGYEQYF. CDR3 nucleotides: TGTGCCACCTCAGAGCGGGAGGGCTACGAGCAGTACTTC.

CDR3 DNA: TGTGCCAGCACCACGGACAGGGAAGACGAGCAGTACTTC. Amino acids: CASTTDREDEQYF. J is TRBJ2-7 and V is TRBV6-6, with TRBD1 matching over 8 bases. Germline CDR1 and CDR2: MNHNY and SVGAGI (reference sequence). The J segment lost 5 bases and the V segment lost 7 bases, leaving 7 bases of the junction unmatched. This CDR3 spans 13 amino acids.

The V call is TRBV9, the J call TRBJ2-7; 11 nucleotides align to TRBD2. V lost 7 bases, J lost 4 bases, and 10 bases stayed unmatched. The germline CDR1 and CDR2 sequences are SGDLS and YYNGEE. The CDR3 sequence is 15 residues long. CDR3 residues: CASGPLAGGSYEQYF. CDR3 coding DNA: TGTGCCAGCGGTCCATTAGCGGGAGGGTCTTACGAGCAGTACTTC.

The chain links TRBV19 to TRBJ2-1, with 10 positions matching TRBD1. Germline CDR1 is LNHDA and CDR2 is SQIVND (reference sequence). J was trimmed by 7 bases and V by 3 bases; bases with no gene match: 6. The CDR3 contains 15 residues. The CDR3 region is CASSILGTGANEQFF. The CDR3 DNA is TGTGCCAGTAGTATTTTAGGGACAGGGGCAAATGAGCAGTTCTTC.

The J gene is TRBJ2-1, the V gene TRBV6-5, with 9 bases aligning to TRBD2. Germline V gene lookup returns CDR1 MNHEY and CDR2 SVGAGI. The length of the CDR3 is 11 residues. Trimming removed 6 bases from V and 11 bases from J; junction bases left unmatched: 2. CDR3 in DNA: TGTGCCAGCAGGCTAGCGGGGAAGCAGTTCTTC. It codes for CASRLAGKQFF.

This rearrangement joins TRBV5-1 to TRBJ2-7, with 7 bases identical to TRBD1. Germline CDR1 SGHRS, CDR2 YFSETQ. The CDR3 is made up of 12 amino acids. Trimming cost V 4 bases and J 3 bases; bases outside gene matches: 1. In DNA form, the CDR3 reads TGCGCCAGCAGCCGGGACAGCTACGAGCAGTACTTC. Amino acid sequence: CASSRDSYEQYF.